The 4 T cell receptor beta chains given below trace back to one sample, sequenced in a study of shared clonotypes between healthy human individuals. The table came from immunoSEQ multiplex PCR; TCRdb's copy has only in-frame clones and leaves some out. The table includes 1,500,000 or so clones, approximately 98.5% detected once. Sample: naive CD4+ T cells sorted from blood. The subset here: CD45RA+ positively selected. The receptors originated from a man aged 25-45 years in good health.

The chain is built from TRBV6-1 and TRBJ2-5, with 12 bases fitting TRBD2. The CDR3 is made up of 17 amino acids. V lost 4 bases and J lost 4; bases outside the gene matches: 10. Germline-derived CDR1 and CDR2 are MNHNS and SASEGT. In nucleotides, the CDR3 is TGTGCCAGCAGTGCTGGAGGACTAGCGGGATACGGAGAGACCCAGTACTTC. This sequence encodes CASSAGGLAGYGETQYF.

The chain links TRBV10-2 to TRBJ1-3; D is uncertain. Trimming cost V 2 bases and J 3 bases, with 8 bases left between them. The germline V gene has CDR1 WSHSY and CDR2 SAAADI. This CDR3 is built from 14 residues. The CDR3 sequence: CASSEPNFGNTIYF. The DNA for the CDR3 is TGCGCCAGCAGTGAGCCGAATTTTGGAAACACCATATATTTT.

The chain couples TRBV7-8 to TRBJ2-5; 9 bases are shared with TRBD1. The CDR3 covers 16 residues. V dropped 5 bases and J dropped 0; count of bases not matched to a gene: 7. Germline V gene data show CDR1 as SGHVS and CDR2 as FQNEAQ. The chain's CDR3 is CASSGLRDRDQETQYF. CDR3 in DNA: TGTGCCAGCAGCGGCCTCCGGGACAGGGACCAAGAGACCCAGTACTTC.

The chain couples TRBV6-5 to TRBJ1-2; maybe TRBD1 (6 bases). The germline V and J ends were trimmed by 7 bases and 4 bases, with 19 bases remaining between them. In germline, CDR1 is MNHEY, CDR2 SVGAGI. There are 15 residues in the CDR3. The CDR3 region is CASNGNRGGAYGYTF. CDR3 in DNA: TGTGCCAGCAACGGGAATCGCGGGGGCGCCTATGGCTACACCTTC.